Given below is one T cell receptor (beta chain) in context. This clone's antigen is unknown. The input lacks base qualities; no much larger clone sits a single base away. This sample was taken from a study of cytomegalovirus exposure and HLA in healthy donors (dated by TCRdb to about 2017). Looking at the study overall: In an earlier analysis of some 550 of the donors, around 290 Gb of sequence data and 100 million or so unique TCR beta sequences from 150 million to 200 million T cells were reported. An early release that covered fewer than 800 HLA-typed donors contained 250 to 350 gigabases of sequencing data and around 80 million unique TCR sequences. The genetic ancestry cluster associated with self-reported Caucasian donors included approximately 85% of the 398 genotyped donors. The study aimed to test whether signatures of past pathogen exposure could be identified by cataloging public T cell receptors. The study profiled the T cell repertoires of hundreds of subjects by immunosequencing and related them to cytomegalovirus serostatus. Besides the first cohort of 550 to 750 subjects, a separate validation cohort made up of over 95 different subjects was used. High-throughput TCR immunosequencing, statistical association of individual TCRs with disease status, and machine learning were combined to predict cytomegalovirus infection status. A later analysis re-analyzed previously published TCR beta repertoires from approximately 670 donors and added high-resolution HLA genotyping to study TCR occurrence patterns. In the later analysis, no new phenotypic data were used to find candidate immune exposures; instead, reliance was placed on TCR beta sequences and their occurrence across donors. In an earlier analysis of a few hundred of the donors, high-throughput TCR beta sequencing was used to judge whether each TCR beta V gene segment behaved as functional or pseudogenic. Alongside the repertoire data, information on donor age, sex, ethnicity and CMV serostatus was compiled. A later genetic analysis took genome-wide SNP genotypes for about three fifths of the 666 donors and used that subset as a discovery cohort. Every repertoire in the discovery cohort had been generated on one and the same sequencing platform. HLA typing covered class I and class II loci at four-digit resolution. The number of donors typed differed by locus, with roughly 629-640 for A, B, C, DRB1 and DQB1, roughly 520 for DQA1, 600 to 610 for DPA1, and around 430 for DPB1. Several DR-DQ haplotypes were treated as single units for association and clustering because of strong linkage in the cohort. Across about 370 genotyped donors of the cohort, an average of about 240,000 unique TCR beta nucleotide sequences per donor were sequenced, and roughly a sixth of those sequences were non-productive. Study-level results and caveats: In a later analysis, TCR association rates were found to vary across HLA loci, with the most associated TCRs seen for DRB1 alleles and the fewest for HLA-C alleles. A further reported finding was that TCR beta sequences accurately predicted the HLA-A and HLA-B alleles for most subjects in the first cohort. Across donors, most TCR sequences were observed very rarely, whereas some public TCRs were present in many individuals. The classifier was reported to diagnose cytomegalovirus status with high specificity and sensitivity in both the original cohort and the validation cohort. Assigning TCR associations to individual alleles was difficult when HLA alleles, especially DR and DQ, strongly co-occurred. A later analysis reported that several top co-occurrence clusters appeared linked to parvovirus B19, influenza, CMV and Epstein-Barr virus. In a later genetic analysis, fewer N-insertions in productive TCRs were reported among donors in an Asian-associated ancestry cluster than the roughly 700-donor mean. The presence/absence analyses assumed that sequencing depth was roughly uniform across donors, and that assumption may not be true. Specific HLA alleles were associated with 16,951 TCR beta sequences at a false discovery rate of 0.05 in a later analysis. The authors suggested that the approach could potentially be extended to other disease states and immunological phenotypes. Linkage disequilibrium might explain the correlated functional status among segregating V segments, but an unknown experimental factor could not be ruled out. Most CMV-associated TCR beta chains appeared to be HLA-restricted in a later analysis, and the HLA associations seemed to be driven largely by CMV exposure. In a later analysis, HLA-associated TCR beta chains were found to be more clonally expanded and to have lower generation probabilities than equally common non-associated chains. A later genetic analysis associated a missense DCLRE1C variant with V-gene and J-gene trimming of TCR beta chains, and an independent cohort replicated the association. HLA typing was unavailable for some donors at each locus, so association tests used only the typed subset. The cohort was sequenced for TCR beta chains only, and without alpha or paired-chain data the features that could be detected were limited. In vitro tests confirmed that a few of the cytomegalovirus-associated TCR beta chains recognize cytomegalovirus antigens. The study gave a list of under 200 TCR beta chains associated with cytomegalovirus. The 87-base-pair reads could not distinguish some IMGT-functional V segments, including TRBV6-2 and TRBV6-3, so those segments were excluded. Because counts were too low, about 17 rarely observed V segments, including chromosome 9 orphons, were excluded from the earlier analysis of around 590 of the donors. For the cohort, immune exposure information was limited to CMV serostatus. The sequencing pipeline was judged likely to have produced a cluster of highly shared sequence variants as a technical artifact. In an earlier analysis of some 500 of the donors, most TCR beta V segments appeared in productive rearrangements about 87% or about 30% of the time, broadly matching IMGT annotations.

Libraries were built with the immunoSEQ multiplex PCR assay. A mixture of 60 forward primers for TCR Vbeta segments and 13 reverse primers for TCR Jbeta segments was used in the multiplex PCR. Amplification of the CDR3 region of rearranged TCR beta genes was performed with a multiplex PCR assay on genomic DNA. The amplified TCR beta libraries were sequenced on the Illumina HiSeq System as 87-base-pair reads. The source study handled its data this way. Across the 500 to 850 repertoires, a later analysis counted tens of millions of unique TCR beta chains, around 11 million of which were shared by at least two donors. A nearest-neighbor algorithm error-corrected the raw reads and collapsed the reads into unique sequences, merging closely related sequences to remove PCR and sequencing errors. V, D and J gene segments were assigned by aligning CDR3 sequences to IMGT reference sequences. For a sequence to be retained, a match of at least six nucleotides to both a V gene segment and a J gene segment was required. A rearrangement was called productive if the CDR3 had no stop codons and remained in frame with V and J, and every other rearrangement was called non-productive. Following IMGT convention, CDR3 was defined as the stretch from the second conserved V-encoded cysteine up to the conserved J-encoded phenylalanine. Sequences without an unambiguous match to a single V gene segment were excluded from the earlier analysis of about 600 of the donors. An earlier analysis of under 750 of the donors called V segments functional above 56.7% productive rearrangements and segregating when the between-donor standard deviation exceeded 5%. To diagnose cytomegalovirus status from the catalog of TCR beta chain sequences, a statistical classification framework was built. In a later analysis, TCR nucleotide sequences were compared against IMGT/GENE-DB human TR gene sequences so that V and J genes could be assigned. Using the TCRdist pipeline, a later analysis assigned CDR3 sequences along with most-parsimonious VDJ recombination scenarios. In a later analysis, every TCR beta chain was defined by the combination of its CDR3 amino acid sequence and its V-gene family, and reads without a unique V-gene family were dropped. In a later analysis, fewer than 650 highly shared, low-generation-probability nucleotide sequences were removed to address suspected cross-contamination and a sequencing artifact. In a later analysis, a clonal expansion index was calculated for each public chain from normalized within-repertoire ranks of inferred template counts. A later analysis computed generation probabilities with a VDJ recombination model fitted to out-of-frame rearrangements, and checked the results against IGoR. Hypergeometric tests were used in a later analysis to score TCR-TCR, TCR-HLA and TCR-CMV co-occurrence, with a repertoire-size bias correction applied to the TCR pairs. A later analysis estimated false discovery rates by permuting HLA or CMV assignments 20 times. In a later analysis, co-occurring TCRs were grouped using DBSCAN, with TCRdist sequence similarity added in when clustering inside HLA-allele-positive subsets. Repertoires with fewer than 30,000 or more than 120,000 public chains were left out of co-occurrence clustering, as were five repertoires with anomalous nucleotide sharing. TCRdb took this table from immuneACCESS and kept in-frame rearrangements with V and J called. Such tables lack part of the clones; where checked against another copy, unresolved V genes explain under half of the gap, and the rest is unexplained. The DNA was the basis for D and trimming; V, J and clone size are from that table. The sample includes roughly 110,000 clones, with over 70% observed a single time. 2% to 2.5% of the sample belongs to the ten largest clones.

V loses 5 bases of germline sequence and J loses 6 bases, and the interval between the two ends is 14 bases. The CDR3 has 13 amino acids, counting the end cysteine and phenylalanine. The entry retains the CDR3 DNA only, 39 bases that are in frame from base 1. Per the germline V gene, MDHEN is the CDR1 and SYDVKM is the CDR2. The cohort comprised 666 healthy bone marrow donors. Cohort members were all nominally healthy when sampled, although unrecorded immune exposures were likely present. The donor tested CMV seronegative, placing the donor among the approximately 400 seronegative members of the cohort. Each donor provided a peripheral blood sample, and peripheral blood mononuclear cells were used for TCR beta sequencing. Genomic DNA was extracted from the blood cell samples with the Qiagen DNeasy Blood Extraction Kit.

The sequenced sample consisted of PBMCs. The V gene is TRBV28 and the J gene is TRBJ2-7; the D segment could be TRBD2, given 5 matching bases. The receptor was derived from a young man in good health and CMV-seronegative. Here is the DNA: TGTGCCAGCAGTCTCGCCGGTGGACTCGAGCAGTACTTC. Its amino acids are CASSLAGGLEQYF.